The 4 T cell receptor beta chains below were found in one sample sequenced in a study of early T cells in non-severe SARS-CoV-2 infection (dated by TCRdb to the early 2020s). The library came from 5' RACE. The sequencer listed for this sample is NextSeq 500. TCRdb's own reprocessing of the public reads used fastp at Q25 and MiXCR and kept productive beta chains. Identical CDR3 protein sequences are pooled into one entry, listed with their most common genes and DNA. This sample comprises some 59,000 distinct CDR3 sequences, 7.5% to 9.5% of them detected only once. The ten most abundant clones make up approximately 4% of the sample. Material: whole blood, obtained at baseline. These receptors all come from an adult who was a healthcare worker with PCR-confirmed SARS-CoV-2 infection or an uninfected control (not recorded which).

This chain joins TRBV29-1 and TRBJ2-1, with 10 bases fitting TRBD1. This CDR3 has 11 amino acids. V gave up 5 bases and J gave up 13 bases; unmatched junction bases: 5. Germline V gene lookup returns CDR1 SQVTM and CDR2 ANQGSEA. CDR3 protein: CSVLDRGHQFF. The CDR3 DNA sequence: TGCAGCGTTCTCGACAGGGGGCACCAGTTCTTC.

This clonotype was seen repeatedly, ten times or more. This chain links TRBV6-5 with TRBJ2-7; TRBD2 might be the D (6 bases). The CDR3 consists of 13 residues. V was trimmed by 5 bases and J by 6 bases, leaving 14 bases between them. Germline V lookup: CDR1 MNHEY, CDR2 SVGAGI. Here the CDR3 DNA reads TGTGCCAGCAGTAGGGAGGCGGGGACCGAGCAGTACTTC. Its translation is CASSREAGTEQYF.

V gene TRBV9 combines with J gene TRBJ2-1; 7 bases map to TRBD2. V was clipped by 0 bases and J by 3 bases; unmatched bases: 0. This CDR3 comprises 14 residues. Germline V CDR1 and CDR2: SGDLS, YYNGEE. CDR3 sequence: CASSVGGGYNEQFF. The CDR3 DNA reads as TGTGCCAGCAGCGTAGGCGGGGGCTACAATGAGCAGTTCTTC.

In its sample, this clonotype was seen many times. The rearrangement links TRBV12-3 or TRBV12-4 to TRBJ2-1; 8 bases match TRBD1. This CDR3 has 14 amino acids. V was clipped by 6 bases and J by 10 bases; unmatched bases: 11. The CDR3 region is CASSTGQGAKEQFF. CDR3 nucleotides: TGTGCCAGCAGCACCGGACAGGGCGCGAAGGAGCAGTTCTTC.